This entry lists 30 T cell receptor beta chains sequenced from one sample in a study of blood T cell repertoires in COVID-19. The repertoire was sequenced with immunoSEQ multiplex PCR; TCRdb's copy has only in-frame clones and lacks some. The table lists 250,000 or so clones, around three quarters of them singletons. Sequences were obtained from peripheral blood. Receptors originate from an elderly woman with acute or convalescent COVID-19.

The chain combines TRBV5-4 with TRBJ1-2, with TRBD1 identical over 11 bases. Unmatched junction bases numbered 3, after V lost 4 bases and J lost 4 bases. Germline assignment: CDR1 SGHNT and CDR2 YYREEE (reference sequence). This CDR3 is built from 14 residues. In DNA form, the CDR3 reads TGTGCCAGCAGCGGGACAGGGGGTTCCTATGGCTACACCTTC. Its translation: CASSGTGGSYGYTF.

The chain employs TRBV7-2 and TRBJ2-7; 7 positions agree with TRBD1. The ends lost 8 bases at V and 4 bases at J; junction bases unmatched: 11. This CDR3 is built from 14 residues. CDR1 and CDR2 (germline): SGHTA, FQGNSA. The CDR3 DNA follows: TGTGCCAGCGGAAGAAGGGACAGACCATACGAGCAGTACTTC. This translates into CASGRRDRPYEQYF. Filled out from reference TRBV7-2 and TRBJ2-7, the complete variable domain reads GAGVSQSPSNKVTEKGKDVELRCDPISGHTALYWYRQSLGQGLEFLIYFQGNSAPDKSGLPSDRFSAERTGGSVSTLTIQRTQQEDSAVYLCASGRRDRPYEQYFGPGTRLTVT.

This clone was observed a few times. J is TRBJ2-2 and V is TRBV5-4; unclear D gene. Trimming removed 3 bases at V and 8 bases at J, with 11 bases between. The CDR3 consists of 13 residues. Germline loops: CDR1 SGHNT, CDR2 YYREEE (reference sequence). CDR3 bases: TGTGCCAGCAGCTCCCACATGAAAGGGGAGCTGTTTTTT. Translation gives CASSSHMKGELFF.

This chain uses TRBV18 with TRBJ2-1; no reliable D call. Trimming left V 3 bases short and J 2 bases short, with 17 bases between. The CDR3 has 17 residues. The V gene's germline CDR1 is KGHSH and CDR2 LQKENI. CDR3 amino acids: CASSPKAATEPYNEQFF. CDR3 DNA: TGTGCCAGCTCACCTAAGGCAGCGACCGAACCCTACAATGAGCAGTTCTTC.

This clone was seen only once. The chain carries TRBV5-6 and TRBJ2-3, with D maybe TRBD2 (5 bases). V was trimmed by 4 bases and J by 5 bases, leaving 14 bases between them. The CDR3 extends over 14 amino acids. Per the germline V gene, CDR1 is SGHDT and CDR2 is YYEEEE. The CDR3 DNA follows: TGTGCCAGCAGCCCCCTCTGGACTGTAGATACGCAGTATTTT. Its protein product is CASSPLWTVDTQYF.

This clone was counted a single time. This sequence joins TRBV6-2 or TRBV6-3 and TRBJ2-1, with TRBD1 as a possible D gene (6 bases). V lost 5 bases and J lost 4, with 6 bases in between. Germline assignment: CDR1 MNHEY and CDR2 SVGEGT. CDR3 length: 12 residues. The CDR3 reads CASSQGYNEQFF. CDR3 coding DNA: TGTGCCAGCAGTCAGGGGTACAATGAGCAGTTCTTC.

This clone occurred many times. The chain carries TRBV19 and TRBJ1-1; D perhaps matches TRBD1 (6 bases). The CDR3 spans 12 residues. With 7 bases removed from V and 3 bases from J, the gap between germline ends came to 9 bases. Germline V gene sequence: CDR1 LNHDA, CDR2 SQIVND (reference sequence). The CDR3 sequence is CASKGGYTEAFF. The CDR3 DNA reads as TGTGCCAGTAAGGGGGGGTACACTGAAGCTTTCTTT.

This clone occurred a few times. The chain has TRBV5-4 and TRBJ1-6; D gene unclear. Trimming removed 2 bases at V and 7 bases at J, with 4 bases between. This CDR3 is built from 12 residues. Germline assignment: CDR1 SGHNT and CDR2 YYREEE (reference sequence). Written as DNA, the CDR3 is TGTGCCAGCAGCTTAGCCAATTCACCCCTCCACTTT. Protein: CASSLANSPLHF. Supplemented by reference TRBV5-4 and TRBJ1-6, the full variable domain reads ETGVTQSPTHLIKTRGQQVTLRCSSQSGHNTVSWYQQALGQGPQFIFQYYREEENGRGNFPPRFSGLQFPNYSSELNVNALELDDSALYLCASSLANSPLHFGNGTRLTVT.

This clone was seen only a few times. V usage is TRBV6-5 and J usage is TRBJ2-2; D gene ambiguous. This CDR3 has 14 amino acids. V was cut by 2 bases and J by 4 bases, with 8 bases left in between. CDR1 MNHEY and CDR2 SVGAGI come from the germline V gene. The CDR3 DNA is TGTGCCAGCAGTTACGGCGGCGGCACCGGGGAGCTGTTTTTT. Its protein is CASSYGGGTGELFF.

The gene calls are TRBV2 and TRBJ1-5, with 7 bases lining up with TRBD1. V trimming: 5 bases; J trimming: 6 bases; junction bases outside the gene matches: 4. The germline V gene has CDR1 SNHLY and CDR2 FYNNEI. The CDR3 runs to 13 residues. The CDR3 nucleotides are TGTGCCAGCAGTAGGGACAGCGGTCAGCCCCAGCATTTT. Translation gives CASSRDSGQPQHF.

This clone was seen only a few times. The chain has TRBV5-1 and TRBJ1-3; D remains unclear. This CDR3 spans 17 amino acids. V lost 0 bases, J lost 0 bases, and 13 bases lay in between. Looked up from germline, CDR1 is SGHRS and CDR2 is YFSETQ. CDR3 sequence: CASSLALSTLSGNTIYF. The CDR3 DNA reads TGCGCCAGCAGCTTGGCCCTCTCCACTCTCTCTGGAAACACCATATATTTT.

J is TRBJ2-7 and V is TRBV10-2; TRBD1 agrees at 8 bases. The CDR3 loop spans 14 amino acids. With 6 bases clipped from V and 3 bases from J, the junction kept 7 bases outside the gene matches. Germline-derived CDR1 and CDR2 are WSHSY and SAAADI. The DNA for the CDR3 is TGCGCCAGCAGCGGACAGGGTGGGGGCTACGAGCAGTACTTC. Its translation: CASSGQGGGYEQYF.

This chain links TRBV15 with TRBJ1-2; D possibly corresponds to TRBD1 (5 bases). The V end lost 3 bases, the J end lost 3 bases, and 8 bases lay between the germline ends. This CDR3 has 13 residues. The germline V gene encodes CDR1 LNHNV and CDR2 YYDKDF (reference sequence). As DNA, the CDR3 is TGTGCCACCAGCAGGGACACTGACTATGGCTACACCTTC. Protein product: CATSRDTDYGYTF.

CDR3 bases: TGTGCCAGCAGTGATACAGGGAGAGGCACTGAAGCTTTCTTT. It is translated as CASSDTGRGTEAFF. The gene calls are TRBV2 and TRBJ1-1; D possibly corresponds to TRBD1 (6 bases). The CDR3 extends over 14 amino acids. Germline CDR1 is SNHLY and CDR2 is FYNNEI. Trimming left V 3 bases short and J 4 bases short, with 12 bases between. The whole variable domain, filled in from reference TRBV2 and TRBJ1-1, reads EPEVTQTPSHQVTQMGQEVILRCVPISNHLYFYWYRQILGQKVEFLVSFYNNEISEKSEIFDDQFSVERPDGSNFTLKIRSTKLEDSAMYFCASSDTGRGTEAFFGQGTRLTVV.

The chain carries TRBV11-3 and TRBJ2-2; 9 bases map to TRBD1. Germline loops: CDR1 SGHNT, CDR2 YENEEA. V lost 5 bases and J lost 6; bases outside the gene matches: 10. The CDR3 has 16 residues. CDR3 in amino acids: CASSLMGQGGAGELFF. The DNA of the CDR3 is TGTGCCAGCAGCCTTATGGGACAGGGTGGCGCCGGGGAGCTGTTTTTT.

The rearrangement uses TRBV19 and TRBJ1-5; D perhaps matches TRBD1 (5 bases). V lost 3 bases to trimming and J lost 0 bases, with 12 bases between them. This CDR3 contains 16 residues. Germline V gives CDR1 LNHDA, CDR2 SQIVND (reference sequence). For the CDR3, the DNA is TGTGCCAGTAGTATGTGGGGGGTATATAGCAATCAGCCCCAGCATTTT. Protein: CASSMWGVYSNQPQHF.

This clone was found a few times. The chain combines TRBV7-2 with TRBJ2-7, with 7 bases matching TRBD1. From germline, CDR1 is SGHTA and CDR2 FQGNSA. The length of the CDR3 is 14 residues. Trimming cost V 5 bases and J 3 bases; bases outside gene matches: 7. CDR3 sequence reads: CASSAGGWSYEQYF. In DNA, the CDR3 is TGTGCCAGCAGCGCAGGGGGTTGGAGCTACGAGCAGTACTTC.

This clone was detected only once. Other DNA variants within this sample encode the same CDR3. This sequence joins TRBV5-1 and TRBJ2-5; no reliable D call. Trimming removed 3 bases at V and 2 bases at J, with 2 bases between. CDR3 length equals 11 residues. Germline CDR1 reads SGHRS; CDR2 reads YFSETQ. Written as DNA, the CDR3 is TGCGCCAGCAGCTCTCAAGAGACCCAGTACTTC. Protein sequence: CASSSQETQYF.

This sequence joins TRBV2 and TRBJ2-7, with 9 nucleotides matching TRBD1. Trimming took 5 bases from V and 4 from J; bases not matched to a gene: 6. The CDR3 extends over 14 amino acids. Germline assignment: CDR1 SNHLY and CDR2 FYNNEI. The CDR3 spells CASSPGTGLYEQYF. CDR3 sequence (DNA): TGTGCCAGCAGTCCCGGGACAGGGTTGTACGAGCAGTACTTC.

The chain joins TRBV19 to TRBJ1-5, with a tentative D call TRBD1 (6 bases). From germline, CDR1 is LNHDA and CDR2 SQIVND (reference sequence). Trimming removed 7 bases at V and 3 bases at J, with 16 bases between. The CDR3 is 15 amino acids. The CDR3, as DNA: TGTGCCAGTAAAGGGCAGGGGCCTTTCAATCAGCCCCAGCATTTT. This translates into CASKGQGPFNQPQHF.

V gene TRBV29-1 combines with J gene TRBJ1-4; no firm D call. V gave up 0 bases and J gave up 7 bases, with 12 bases separating them. This CDR3 is built from 14 residues. Germline lookup yields CDR1 SQVTM and CDR2 ANQGSEA. The CDR3 DNA is TGCAGCGTTGAAGATCGCAGCGTTCCTGAAAAACTGTTTTTT. This encodes CSVEDRSVPEKLFF.

The chain couples TRBV3-1 (or the pseudogene TRBV3-2) to TRBJ2-7, with D perhaps matching TRBD1 (7 bases). V shed 5 bases and J shed 0 bases, with 11 bases lying between them. From germline, CDR1 is LGHDT and CDR2 YNNKEL (reference sequence). CDR3 length: 14 amino acids. For the CDR3, the DNA is TGTGCCAGCAGCGCGGGACAGATCTCCTACGAGCAGTACTTC. Translation: CASSAGQISYEQYF.

The chain uses TRBV6-5 and TRBJ2-7, with 7 bases aligning to TRBD1. The CDR3 contains 15 residues. Trimming removed 6 bases from V and 4 bases from J; junction bases left unmatched: 12. Germline values: CDR1 MNHEY, CDR2 SVGAGI. The CDR3 protein is CASRRPGQSFYEQYF. CDR3 coding DNA: TGTGCCAGCAGAAGACCGGGACAGAGTTTTTACGAGCAGTACTTC.

A remark on this clone: The same CDR3 is also encoded by other DNA sequences in this sample. The J gene is TRBJ2-2, the V gene TRBV5-1; D remains ambiguous. The CDR3 extends over 14 amino acids. V was clipped by 0 bases and J by 1 base, with 4 bases between them. Germline-derived CDR1 and CDR2 are SGHRS and YFSETQ. CDR3 in amino acids: CASSLGQNTGELFF. CDR3 nucleotides: TGCGCCAGCAGCTTGGGGCAGAACACCGGGGAGCTGTTTTTT.

This clone has only one observation. V is TRBV10-2 and J is TRBJ1-1, with D unresolved. Germline CDR1 WSHSY, CDR2 SAAADI. V was clipped by 4 bases and J by 0 bases, with 6 bases between them. The CDR3 spans 13 residues. Here the CDR3 reads CASSGSMNTEAFF. For the CDR3, the DNA is TGCGCCAGCAGTGGCAGTATGAACACTGAAGCTTTCTTT.

This chain connects TRBV27 to TRBJ2-7; 7 bases align to TRBD1. The germline V gene has CDR1 MNHEY and CDR2 SMNVEV (reference sequence). The CDR3 is made up of 14 amino acids. The V gene end was trimmed by 5 bases and the J gene end by 2 bases; junction bases not matched to a gene: 6. CDR3 nucleotide sequence: TGTGCCAGCAGTCCACAGGGGTTTGCCTACGAGCAGTACTTC. It specifies CASSPQGFAYEQYF.

The CDR3, as DNA: TGTGCCAGCAGCTCCCGGGACAGGGGTCACGAGCAGTACTTC. It is translated as CASSSRDRGHEQYF. The gene calls are TRBV7-2 and TRBJ2-7; 10 nucleotides agree with TRBD1. Trimming at V came to 4 bases and at J to 5 bases, leaving 5 bases not matched to a gene. The CDR3 runs to 14 residues. Germline values: CDR1 SGHTA, CDR2 FQGNSA. Complete variable domain (other parts from reference TRBV7-2 and TRBJ2-7): GAGVSQSPSNKVTEKGKDVELRCDPISGHTALYWYRQSLGQGLEFLIYFQGNSAPDKSGLPSDRFSAERTGGSVSTLTIQRTQQEDSAVYLCASSSRDRGHEQYFGPGTRLTVT.

This chain connects TRBV2 to TRBJ1-2; D uncertain. The V gene lost 4 bases and the J gene lost 7 bases, with 13 bases spanning the gap. There are 13 residues in the CDR3. CDR1 and CDR2 from the germline V gene are SNHLY and FYNNEI. The CDR3 DNA reads TGTGCCAGCAGTGTAATGGGAGGTGGTGGCTACACCTTC. Encoded protein: CASSVMGGGGYTF.

The chain carries TRBV5-1 and TRBJ1-2; no firm D call. V dropped 2 bases and J dropped 5 bases, with 7 bases sitting between them. The germline gives CDR1 SGHRS, CDR2 YFSETQ. This CDR3 comprises 12 residues. The CDR3 nucleotides are TGCGCCAGCAGCTTAGCCGGGTATGGCTACACCTTC. Translated, it gives CASSLAGYGYTF.

J is TRBJ2-2 and V is TRBV5-4, with 11 bases lining up with TRBD2. The CDR3 is made up of 16 amino acids. With 3 bases clipped from V and 7 bases from J, the junction kept 8 bases outside the gene matches. Germline assignment: CDR1 SGHNT and CDR2 YYREEE (reference sequence). CDR3 amino acids: CASSSPGTSGYGELFF. In DNA form, the CDR3 reads TGTGCCAGCAGCTCCCCGGGGACTAGCGGTTACGGGGAGCTGTTTTTT. Variable domain in full (rest from reference TRBV5-4 and TRBJ2-2): ETGVTQSPTHLIKTRGQQVTLRCSSQSGHNTVSWYQQALGQGPQFIFQYYREEENGRGNFPPRFSGLQFPNYSSELNVNALELDDSALYLCASSSPGTSGYGELFFGEGSRLTVL.